This T cell receptor beta chain was obtained from a study of blood T cells in healthy people across ages. Study findings and constraints: One million T cells yielded diversity estimates that were considered underestimates. Conclusively comparing naive with antigen-experienced cells was impossible with unsorted PBMCs.

Total RNA amounts of at least 6 micrograms were extracted per sample. A sample-barcoded 5' primer and a J-beta primer mix were used in a second PCR of about 6 to 12 cycles. Every sample gave at least 2.5 million paired-end reads containing CDR3. Via MiXCR, TCRdb re-called the 5' RACE reads, giving one row per CDR3 protein. This sample has about 970,000 distinct CDR3 sequences, with approximately 50% found just once. V was cut by 4 bases and J by 8 bases, with 21 bases left in between. Germline CDR1 reads DFQATT; CDR2 reads SNEGSKA (reference sequence). The CDR3 sequence is 15 residues long. This clonotype was recorded a few times. The antigen remains unidentified.

The chain combines TRBV20-1 with TRBJ2-1; D ambiguous. The material sequenced was blood. This clonotype originated in a woman aged 60-70 years in good health. As DNA, the CDR3 is TGCAGTGCTACCCCCCCCCGAGAGGCCCAGGATGAGCAGTTCTTC. Encoded protein: CSATPPREAQDEQFF.